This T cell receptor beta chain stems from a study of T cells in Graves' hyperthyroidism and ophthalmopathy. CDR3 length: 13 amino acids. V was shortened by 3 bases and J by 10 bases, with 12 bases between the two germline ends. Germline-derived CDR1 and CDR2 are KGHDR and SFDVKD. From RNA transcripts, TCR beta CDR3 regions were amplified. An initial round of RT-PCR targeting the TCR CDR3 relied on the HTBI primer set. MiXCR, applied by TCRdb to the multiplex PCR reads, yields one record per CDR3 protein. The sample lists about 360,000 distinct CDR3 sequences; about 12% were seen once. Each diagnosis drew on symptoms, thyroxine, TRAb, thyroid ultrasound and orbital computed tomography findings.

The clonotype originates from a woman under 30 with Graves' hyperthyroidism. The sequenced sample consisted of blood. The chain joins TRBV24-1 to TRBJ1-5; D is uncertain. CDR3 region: CATSDGRSQPQHF. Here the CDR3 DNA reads TGTGCCACCAGTGATGGACGGTCCCAACCCCAGCATTTT.